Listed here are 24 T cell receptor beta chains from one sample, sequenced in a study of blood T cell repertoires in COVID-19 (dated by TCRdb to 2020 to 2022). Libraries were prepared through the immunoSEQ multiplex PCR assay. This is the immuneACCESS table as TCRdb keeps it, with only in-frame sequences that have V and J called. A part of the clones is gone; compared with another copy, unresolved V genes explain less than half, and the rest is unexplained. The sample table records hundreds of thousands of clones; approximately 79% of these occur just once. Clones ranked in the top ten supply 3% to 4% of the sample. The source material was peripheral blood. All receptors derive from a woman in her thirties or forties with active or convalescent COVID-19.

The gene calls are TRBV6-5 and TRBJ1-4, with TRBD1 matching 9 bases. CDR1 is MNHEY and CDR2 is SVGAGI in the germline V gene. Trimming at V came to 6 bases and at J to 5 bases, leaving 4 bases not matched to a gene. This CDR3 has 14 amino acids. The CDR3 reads CASSGQGKNEKLFF. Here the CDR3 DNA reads TGTGCCAGCAGCGGACAGGGGAAAAATGAAAAACTGTTTTTT.

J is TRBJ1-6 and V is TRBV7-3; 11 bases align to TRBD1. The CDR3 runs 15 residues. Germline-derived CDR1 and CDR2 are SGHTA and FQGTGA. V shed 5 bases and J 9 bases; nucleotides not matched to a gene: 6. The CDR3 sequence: CASSVGQGAGSPLHF. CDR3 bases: TGTGCCAGCAGCGTCGGACAGGGGGCCGGTTCACCCCTCCACTTT.

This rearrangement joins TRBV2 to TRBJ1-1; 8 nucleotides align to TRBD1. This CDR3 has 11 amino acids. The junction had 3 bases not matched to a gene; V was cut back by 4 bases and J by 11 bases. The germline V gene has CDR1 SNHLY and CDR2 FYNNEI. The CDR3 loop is CASSVRTGAFF. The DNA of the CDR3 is TGTGCCAGCAGTGTACGGACAGGGGCTTTCTTT.

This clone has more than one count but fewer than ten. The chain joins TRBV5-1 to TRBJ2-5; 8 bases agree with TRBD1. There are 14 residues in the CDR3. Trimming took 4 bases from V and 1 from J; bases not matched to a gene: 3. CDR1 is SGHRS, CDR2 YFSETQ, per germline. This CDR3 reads CASSRQGIQETQYF. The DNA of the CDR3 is TGCGCCAGCAGCAGACAGGGGATCCAAGAGACCCAGTACTTC.

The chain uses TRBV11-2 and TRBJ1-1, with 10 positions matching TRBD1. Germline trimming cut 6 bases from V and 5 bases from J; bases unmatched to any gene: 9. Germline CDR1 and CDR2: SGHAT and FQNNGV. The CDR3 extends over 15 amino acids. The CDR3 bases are TGTGCCAGCAGTCGTCCGGGACAGGGGCGGACTGAAGCTTTCTTT. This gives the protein CASSRPGQGRTEAFF.

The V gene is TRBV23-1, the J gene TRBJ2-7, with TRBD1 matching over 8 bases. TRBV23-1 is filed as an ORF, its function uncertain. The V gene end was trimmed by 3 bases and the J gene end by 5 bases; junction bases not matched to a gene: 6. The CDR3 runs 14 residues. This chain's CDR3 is CASSHKDRANEQYF. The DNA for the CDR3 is TGCGCCAGCAGTCACAAGGACAGGGCGAACGAGCAGTACTTC.

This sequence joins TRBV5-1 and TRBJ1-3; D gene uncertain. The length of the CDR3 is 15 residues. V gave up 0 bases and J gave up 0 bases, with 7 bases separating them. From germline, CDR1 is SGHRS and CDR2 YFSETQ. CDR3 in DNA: TGCGCCAGCAGCTTGGGCCTAGACTCTGGAAACACCATATATTTT. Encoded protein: CASSLGLDSGNTIYF. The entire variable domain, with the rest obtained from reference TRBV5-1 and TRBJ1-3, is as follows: KAGVTQTPRYLIKTRGQQVTLSCSPISGHRSVSWYQQTPGQGLQFLFEYFSETQRNKGNFPGRFSGRQFSNSRSEMNVSTLELGDSALYLCASSLGLDSGNTIYFGEGSWLTVV.

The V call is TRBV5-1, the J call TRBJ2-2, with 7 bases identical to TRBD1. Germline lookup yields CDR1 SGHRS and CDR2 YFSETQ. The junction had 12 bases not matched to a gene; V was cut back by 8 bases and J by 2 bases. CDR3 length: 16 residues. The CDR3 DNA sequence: TGCGCCAGTGAGGACGCAGGGGGATCAAACACCGGGGAGCTGTTTTTT. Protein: CASEDAGGSNTGELFF.

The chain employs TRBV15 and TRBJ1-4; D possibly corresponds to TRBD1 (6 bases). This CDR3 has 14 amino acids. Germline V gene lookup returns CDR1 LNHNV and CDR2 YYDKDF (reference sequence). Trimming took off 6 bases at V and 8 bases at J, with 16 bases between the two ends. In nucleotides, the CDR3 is TGTGCCACCAGTAGCGTGGGGGCCCGGGAAAAACTGTTTTTT. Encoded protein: CATSSVGAREKLFF.

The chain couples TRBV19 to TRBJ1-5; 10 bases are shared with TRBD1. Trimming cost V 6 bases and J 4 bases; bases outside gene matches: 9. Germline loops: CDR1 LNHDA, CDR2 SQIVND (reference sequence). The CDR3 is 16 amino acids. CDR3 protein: CASRHPTGGGNQPQHF. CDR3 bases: TGTGCCAGTAGGCACCCGACAGGGGGCGGAAATCAGCCCCAGCATTTT.

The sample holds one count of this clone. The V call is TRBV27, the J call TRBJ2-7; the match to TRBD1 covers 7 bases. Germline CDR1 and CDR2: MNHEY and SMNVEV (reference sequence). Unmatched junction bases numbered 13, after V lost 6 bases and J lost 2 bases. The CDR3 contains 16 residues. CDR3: CASRARQGLDAYEQYF. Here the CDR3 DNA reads TGTGCCAGCAGAGCACGACAGGGCCTCGACGCCTACGAGCAGTACTTC.

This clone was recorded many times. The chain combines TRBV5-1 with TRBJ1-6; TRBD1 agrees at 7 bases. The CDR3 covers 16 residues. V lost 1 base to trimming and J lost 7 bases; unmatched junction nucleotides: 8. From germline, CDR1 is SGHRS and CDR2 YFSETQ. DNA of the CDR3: TGCGCCAGCAGCTTGTCGGCAGGGGGAAGAAATTCACCCCTCCACTTT. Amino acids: CASSLSAGGRNSPLHF.

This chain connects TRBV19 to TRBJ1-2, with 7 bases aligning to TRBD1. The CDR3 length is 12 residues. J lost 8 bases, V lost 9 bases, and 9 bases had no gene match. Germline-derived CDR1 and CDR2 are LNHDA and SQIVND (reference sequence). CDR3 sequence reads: CASSDRANGYTF. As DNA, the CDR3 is TGTGCCAGCTCCGACAGGGCTAACGGCTACACCTTC.

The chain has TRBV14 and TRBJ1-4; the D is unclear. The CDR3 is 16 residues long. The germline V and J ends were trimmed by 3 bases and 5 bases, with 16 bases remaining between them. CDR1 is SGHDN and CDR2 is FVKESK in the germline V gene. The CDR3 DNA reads TGTGCCAGCAGCCACTTCGAGACACCTAAGAATGAAAAACTGTTTTTT. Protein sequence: CASSHFETPKNEKLFF.

As DNA, the CDR3 is TGTGCCAGCAGCCTCCGCAGGGGACCGAACACCGGGGAGCTGTTTTTT. Translating it yields CASSLRRGPNTGELFF. V gene TRBV9 combines with J gene TRBJ2-2; a possible D gene is TRBD1 (6 bases). Trimming stripped 4 bases from V and 0 bases from J, with 13 bases between. This CDR3 has 16 amino acids. The germline CDR1 and CDR2 sequences are SGDLS and YYNGEE. Filled out from reference TRBV9 and TRBJ2-2, the complete variable domain reads DSGVTQTPKHLITATGQRVTLRCSPRSGDLSVYWYQQSLDQGLQFLIQYYNGEERAKGNILERFSAQQFPDLHSELNLSSLELGDSALYFCASSLRRGPNTGELFFGEGSRLTVL.

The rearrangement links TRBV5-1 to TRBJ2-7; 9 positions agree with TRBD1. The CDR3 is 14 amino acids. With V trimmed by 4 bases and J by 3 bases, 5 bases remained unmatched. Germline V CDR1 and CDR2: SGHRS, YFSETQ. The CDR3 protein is CASSPGTGFYEQYF. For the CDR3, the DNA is TGCGCCAGCAGCCCGGGGACAGGGTTCTACGAGCAGTACTTC.

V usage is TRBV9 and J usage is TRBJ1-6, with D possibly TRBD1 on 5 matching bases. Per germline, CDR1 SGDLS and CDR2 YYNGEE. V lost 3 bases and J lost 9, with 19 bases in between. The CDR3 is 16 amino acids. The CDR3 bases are TGTGCCAGCAGCGGTGGGGCGAGTTGGCAAAGTTCACCCCTCCACTTT. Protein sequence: CASSGGASWQSSPLHF.

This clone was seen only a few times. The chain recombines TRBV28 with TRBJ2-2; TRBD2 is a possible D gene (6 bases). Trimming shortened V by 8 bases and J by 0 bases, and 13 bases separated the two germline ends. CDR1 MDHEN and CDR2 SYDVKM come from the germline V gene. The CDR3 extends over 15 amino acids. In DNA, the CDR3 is TGTGCCAGCTGTAGCGGAGATGCGAACACCGGGGAGCTGTTTTTT. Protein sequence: CASCSGDANTGELFF.

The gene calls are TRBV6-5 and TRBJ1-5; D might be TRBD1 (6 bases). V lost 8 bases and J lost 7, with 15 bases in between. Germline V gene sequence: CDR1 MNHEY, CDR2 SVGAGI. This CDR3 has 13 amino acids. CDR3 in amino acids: CASWQGSGQPQHF. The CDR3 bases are TGTGCCAGCTGGCAGGGGTCTGGCCAGCCCCAGCATTTT.

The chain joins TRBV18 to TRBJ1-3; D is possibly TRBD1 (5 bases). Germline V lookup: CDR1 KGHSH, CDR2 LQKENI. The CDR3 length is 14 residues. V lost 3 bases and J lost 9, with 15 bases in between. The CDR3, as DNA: TGTGCCAGCTCACCCCTGGTTCAGGGCGCCACCATATATTTT. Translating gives CASSPLVQGATIYF.

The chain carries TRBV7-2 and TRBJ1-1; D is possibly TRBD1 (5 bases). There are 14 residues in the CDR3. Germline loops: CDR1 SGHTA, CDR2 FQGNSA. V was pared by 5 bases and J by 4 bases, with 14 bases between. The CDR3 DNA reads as TGTGCCAGCAGCCCTTGGGGGGGTTTCACTGAAGCTTTCTTT. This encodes CASSPWGGFTEAFF.

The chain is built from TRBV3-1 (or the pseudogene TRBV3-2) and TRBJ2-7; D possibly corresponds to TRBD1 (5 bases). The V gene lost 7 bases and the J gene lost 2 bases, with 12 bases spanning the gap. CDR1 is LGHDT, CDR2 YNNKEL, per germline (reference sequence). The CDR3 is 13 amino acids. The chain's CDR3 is CASNRQGTYEQYF. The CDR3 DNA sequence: TGTGCCAGCAACCGTCAGGGTACCTACGAGCAGTACTTC.

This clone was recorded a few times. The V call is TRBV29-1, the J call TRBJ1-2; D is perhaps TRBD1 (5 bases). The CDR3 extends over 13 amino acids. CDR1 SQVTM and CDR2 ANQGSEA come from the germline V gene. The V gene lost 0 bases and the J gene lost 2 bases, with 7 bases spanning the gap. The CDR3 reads CSVEERQNYGYTF. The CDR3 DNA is TGCAGCGTTGAAGAAAGACAGAACTATGGCTACACCTTC.

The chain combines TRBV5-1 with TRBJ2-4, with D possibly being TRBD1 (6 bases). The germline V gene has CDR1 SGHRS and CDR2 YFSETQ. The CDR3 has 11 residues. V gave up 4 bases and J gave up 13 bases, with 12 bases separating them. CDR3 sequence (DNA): TGCGCCAGCAGCGTGGACAGTAGGCAGTACTTC. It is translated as CASSVDSRQYF.